A single sample is the source of the 7 T cell receptor beta chains below, sequenced in a study of cytomegalovirus exposure and HLA in healthy donors. Both 60 Vbeta primers and 13 Jbeta primers went into the PCR. TCRdb's table, derived via immunoSEQ multiplex PCR, lists solely in-frame clones and lacks some. The profile shows 100,000 to 150,000 clones, 80% to 85% of them singletons. Sequenced sample: PBMCs. These TCRs come from a woman in her twenties or thirties in good health and CMV-seronegative.

The V call is TRBV19, the J call TRBJ1-4; D is ambiguous. The germline CDR1 and CDR2 sequences are LNHDA and SQIVND (reference sequence). V lost 3 bases to trimming and J lost 6 bases, with 14 bases between them. The CDR3 runs to 15 residues. Here the CDR3 reads CASSMFLGSDEKLFF. The CDR3 nucleotides are TGTGCCAGTAGTATGTTTTTAGGGAGCGATGAAAAACTGTTTTTT. The variable domain in full, completed from reference TRBV19 and TRBJ1-4, reads DGGITQSPKYLFRKEGQNVTLSCEQNLNHDAMYWYRQDPGQGLRLIYYSQIVNDFQKGDIAEGYSVSREKKESFPLTVTSAQKNPTAFYLCASSMFLGSDEKLFFGSGTQLSVL.

The chain combines TRBV7-2 with TRBJ1-5; 10 nucleotides line up with TRBD1. This CDR3 region has 18 residues. Per germline, CDR1 SGHTA and CDR2 FQGNSA. J lost 4 bases, V lost 5 bases, and 14 bases had no gene match. CDR3 in DNA: TGTGCCAGCAGCCCAAGGACAGGGGGGAATCTCCCAAATCAGCCCCAGCATTTT. This encodes CASSPRTGGNLPNQPQHF.

The V gene is TRBV19, the J gene TRBJ2-5; D not resolved. The J call may be mistaken, given a closer DNA end match to TRBJ2-7. Germline V gives CDR1 LNHDA, CDR2 SQIVND (reference sequence). The CDR3 length is 14 residues. CDR3 DNA: TGTGCCAGTAGTATAGGAGACATACCGTACGAGCAGTACTTC. This translates into CASSIGDIPYEQYF.

This chain connects TRBV6-1 to TRBJ1-6, with D perhaps TRBD1 (6 bases). Germline V gene lookup returns CDR1 MNHNS and CDR2 SASEGT. This CDR3 has 13 residues. The V end lost 5 bases, the J end lost 9 bases, and 11 bases lay between the germline ends. CDR3 sequence reads: CASSSDRPSPLHF. In DNA, the CDR3 is TGTGCCAGCAGTTCGGACAGACCTTCACCCCTCCACTTT.

This chain links TRBV7-2 with TRBJ1-5; no clear D gene. Per the germline V gene, CDR1 is SGHTA and CDR2 is FQGNSA. The V gene lost 5 bases and the J gene lost 5 bases, with 10 bases spanning the gap. The CDR3 runs to 13 residues. DNA of the CDR3: TGTGCCAGCAGCCAAAGCCGGGATCAGCCCCAGCATTTT. Its translation is CASSQSRDQPQHF. The whole variable domain, remainder taken from reference TRBV7-2 and TRBJ1-5, is GAGVSQSPSNKVTEKGKDVELRCDPISGHTALYWYRQSLGQGLEFLIYFQGNSAPDKSGLPSDRFSAERTGGSVSTLTIQRTQQEDSAVYLCASSQSRDQPQHFGDGTRLSIL.

Concerning this clone itself: The sample holds other DNA sequences that translate to the same CDR3. The rearrangement links TRBV19 to TRBJ2-1; 13 bases are a match to TRBD2. The germline gives CDR1 LNHDA, CDR2 SQIVND (reference sequence). V trimming: 5 bases; J trimming: 6 bases; junction bases outside the gene matches: 4. The length of the CDR3 is 15 residues. CDR3: CASSEGLAGLNEQFF. In DNA, the CDR3 is TGTGCCAGTAGTGAGGGACTAGCGGGGCTCAATGAGCAGTTCTTC.

The rearrangement uses TRBV14 and TRBJ2-1; D is perhaps TRBD2 (6 bases). CDR3 length equals 18 residues. Per the germline V gene, CDR1 is SGHDN and CDR2 is FVKESK. V was pared by 0 bases and J by 1 base, with 16 bases between. CDR3 sequence (DNA): TGTGCCAGCAGCCAAGAGGGTTTTATCGGAGGGTCCTACAATGAGCAGTTCTTC. Its protein is CASSQEGFIGGSYNEQFF. Complete variable domain (other parts from reference TRBV14 and TRBJ2-1): EAGVTQFPSHSVIEKGQTVTLRCDPISGHDNLYWYRRVMGKEIKFLLHFVKESKQDESGMPNNRFLAERTGGTYSTLKVQPAELEDSGVYFCASSQEGFIGGSYNEQFFGPGTRLTVL.